This T cell receptor beta chain was captured by sequencing in a study of response to subunit inactivated influenza vaccine. Study findings and constraints: Authors proposed each seasonal influenza vaccination draws in few new T cells.

MiXCR, run by TCRdb on the RT-PCR reads, gives a single entry per CDR3 protein. In the table there are 450,000 to 600,000 distinct CDR3 sequences, approximately 17% of which are singletons. With V trimmed by 2 bases and J by 2 bases, 5 bases remained unmatched. The CDR3 has 15 residues. Germline V lookup: CDR1 LGHNA, CDR2 YSLEER. As to this clonotype: Antigen specificity is unknown.

The TCR comes from a man between 45 and 75 years old who received an inactivated influenza vaccine. Specimen: CD4+ T cells sorted from PBMCs, collected roughly 24 months after vaccination. V is TRBV4-3 and J is TRBJ2-7; TRBD2 matches 8 bases. The CDR3 loop is CASSQSLAGTYEQYF. In nucleotides, the CDR3 is TGCGCCAGCAGCCAAAGCCTAGCGGGCACCTACGAGCAGTACTTC.